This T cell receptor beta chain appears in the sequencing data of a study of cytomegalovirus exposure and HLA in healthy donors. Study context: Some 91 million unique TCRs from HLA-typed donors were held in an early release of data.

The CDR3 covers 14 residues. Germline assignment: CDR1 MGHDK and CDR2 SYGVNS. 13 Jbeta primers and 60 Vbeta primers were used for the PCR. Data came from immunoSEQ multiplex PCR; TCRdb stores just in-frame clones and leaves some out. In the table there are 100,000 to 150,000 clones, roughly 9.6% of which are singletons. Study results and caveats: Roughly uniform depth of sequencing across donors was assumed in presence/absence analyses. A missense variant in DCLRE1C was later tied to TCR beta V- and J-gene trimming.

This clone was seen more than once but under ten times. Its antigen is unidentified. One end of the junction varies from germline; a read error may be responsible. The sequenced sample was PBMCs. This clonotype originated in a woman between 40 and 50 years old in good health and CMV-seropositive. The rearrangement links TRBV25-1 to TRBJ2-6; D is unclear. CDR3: CASSEASAANVLTF. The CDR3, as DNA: TGTGCCAGCAGTGAGGCCTCTGCGGCCAACGTCCTGACTTTC.